This T cell receptor (beta chain) is drawn from a study of T cells after yellow fever vaccination. The overall study: The authors prepared low-cell-number fractions using SMART-Seq v4 Ultra Low Input.

J gave up 4 bases and V 11 bases, and 13 bases lay outside the gene matches. This CDR3 is 16 amino acids long. Germline V lookup: CDR1 MNHNS, CDR2 SASEGT. Note on this clonotype: Its antigen is undetermined.

Overall study findings and caveats: Contamination of FACS-sorted repertoires by abundant clonotypes from the bulk population could occur. A large majority of primary-vaccination clones showed up again after the booster (around 96% CD4, roughly 88% CD8).

The authors made TCR cDNA by 5'RACE template switching, adding a universal primer site and UMIs. TCRdb reprocessed the 5' RACE reads via MiXCR and lists one record per CDR3 protein. The data contain approximately 550,000 distinct CDR3 sequences, less than 20% of them singletons. This TCR derives from a man under 40 who received the YFV17D yellow fever vaccine. The sequencing used PBMCs, collected 15 days after the yellow fever booster vaccination. V usage is TRBV6-1 and J usage is TRBJ2-3; 12 nucleotides agree with TRBD2. The CDR3 DNA reads as TGTGCCGGAGAACCTAGCGGGAGGGCCTTCGCAGATACGCAGTATTTT. Translated, it gives CAGEPSGRAFADTQYF.